A selection of T cell receptor beta chains follows, all from one sample in a study of T-cell memory formation after mild COVID-19. TCRdb reprocessed the 5' RACE reads with MiXCR, giving one entry per CDR3 protein. The sample yields approximately 60,000 distinct CDR3 sequences, over 7.5% seen once. Material for sequencing was PBMCs or a T cell subset sorted from them (not recorded which). These receptor sequences come from a man younger than 30 who had mild COVID-19 (a few samples of this study predate the infection). Cell type and time point are not known. The CDR3 runs from the conserved cysteine through the conserved F or W. Fields, in order: D gene, clone size, J gene, V gene, CDR3 DNA, CDR3 protein. D genes are given only for firm matches. Not every row has a clone size; where given, it reads once, few, many or a size class.

-	few	TRBJ2-7	TRBV6-6	TGTGCCAGCAGTTTTTCGCCGGGATCCTACGAGCAGTACTTC	CASSFSPGSYEQYF
-	few	TRBJ2-3	TRBV6-2/TRBV6-3	TGTGCCAGCAGTTCCCGGGGCGTGGATACGCAGTATTTT	CASSSRGVDTQYF
TRBD2	-	TRBJ2-3	TRBV5-1	TGCGCCAGCAGCTCGACTAGCGGGGGAGCAGATACGCAGTATTTT	CASSSTSGGADTQYF
TRBD1	few	TRBJ1-1	TRBV4-3	TGCGCCAGCAGCCAAGACGGGACAGGGGATTGGATCACTGAAGCTTTCTTT	CASSQDGTGDWITEAFF
-	-	TRBJ2-3	TRBV25-1	TGTGCCAGCAGTGACAGGGGGGGGTCAGATACGCAGTATTTT	CASSDRGGSDTQYF
-	few	TRBJ2-7	TRBV9	TGTGCCAGCAGCGCGCAAAAAGCCGGCTACGAGCAGTACTTC	CASSAQKAGYEQYF
-	few	TRBJ1-2	TRBV7-2	TGTGCCAGCAGCCCCGGGGAATATGGCTACACCTTC	CASSPGEYGYTF
TRBD1	few	TRBJ1-2	TRBV12-3/TRBV12-4	TGTGCCAGCAGCCGCGACAGGGGTAGAGGCTACACCTTC	CASSRDRGRGYTF
-	-	TRBJ1-6	TRBV14	TGTGCCAGCAGCCCCCTGGGGGGATTTAATTCACCCCTCCACTTT	CASSPLGGFNSPLHF
-	few	TRBJ2-3	TRBV9	TGTGCCAGCAGCGTGGAGACACGGAGCACAGATACGCAGTATTTT	CASSVETRSTDTQYF
-	many	TRBJ2-3	TRBV29-1	TGCAGCCTTAGGGGGGTGAGGGATACGCAGTATTTT	CSLRGVRDTQYF
-	few	TRBJ2-7	TRBV5-4	TGTGCCAGCAGCTTGATGGACGAGCAGTACTTC	CASSLMDEQYF
-	few	TRBJ1-1	TRBV7-2	TGTGCCAGCAGCGCCATGGGGGCCCCTCTAGGCACTGAAGCTTTCTTT	CASSAMGAPLGTEAFF
TRBD1	many	TRBJ1-2	TRBV7-2	TGTGCCAGCAGCTTCGGGACAGTGGGGCATGGCTACACCTTC	CASSFGTVGHGYTF
TRBD1	few	TRBJ1-5	TRBV20-1	TGCAGTGCTACCCGGGACAGGAATCAGCCCCAGCATTTT	CSATRDRNQPQHF
-	few	TRBJ2-3	TRBV24-1	TGTGCCACCAGTGATTTGCCAGGGGGGGCCACAGATACGCAGTATTTT	CATSDLPGGATDTQYF
-	many	TRBJ1-5	TRBV7-2	TGTGCCAGCAGCTTATTCGGGGCGCCCCAGCATTTT	CASSLFGAPQHF
-	-	TRBJ2-2	TRBV12-3/TRBV12-4	TGTGCCAGCAGTTTTTTGGCGCAGTCCACCGGGGAGCTGTTTTTT	CASSFLAQSTGELFF
-	few	TRBJ2-5	TRBV7-6	TGTGCCAGCAGCCCGGTCCAAGAGACCCAGTACTTC	CASSPVQETQYF
-	-	TRBJ1-1	TRBV4-3	TGCGCCAGCAGCCAAGGCTATTTAAACACTGAAGCTTTCTTT	CASSQGYLNTEAFF
TRBD1	-	TRBJ1-1	TRBV7-2	TGTGCCAGCAGACTGGGGACAGTGGGGAACACTGAAGCTTTCTTT	CASRLGTVGNTEAFF
-	-	TRBJ2-2	TRBV2	TGTGCCAGCATTCTGGATGGCGGGGAGCTGTTTTTT	CASILDGGELFF
-	-	TRBJ1-1	TRBV6-2/TRBV6-3	TGTGCCAGCAGTTACCGGGGGGCGGAACGTGAAGCTTTCTTT	CASSYRGAEREAFF
-	-	TRBJ1-1	TRBV7-2	TGTGCCAGCACCTATGCCGGGACTGAAGCTTTCTTT	CASTYAGTEAFF
TRBD2	-	TRBJ2-3	TRBV5-1	TGCGCCAGCAGGGAAGGGACTAGCGGGGGGCAAAATACGCAGTATTTT	CASREGTSGGQNTQYF
-	-	TRBJ1-5	TRBV7-8	TGTGCCAGCAGCTCGGGTCCCGCGGGCAATCAGCCCCAGCATTTT	CASSSGPAGNQPQHF
-	many	TRBJ2-3	TRBV7-9	TGTGCCAGCCGCGTTTCTAGCACAGATACGCAGTATTTT	CASRVSSTDTQYF
-	-	TRBJ1-5	TRBV6-2/TRBV6-3	TGTGCCAGCAGTGTCAGCCGGGACGGCTTTTACCATCAGCCCCAGCATTTT	CASSVSRDGFYHQPQHF
TRBD1	few	TRBJ1-1	TRBV7-6	TGTGCCAGCAGCTCCGGACAGGGTACCTTTCGGAGGACTGAAGCTTTCTTT	CASSSGQGTFRRTEAFF
-	-	TRBJ2-3	TRBV11-2	TGTGCCAGCAGCAGAAATGGGGTAGCGGGCACAGATACGCAGTATTTT	CASSRNGVAGTDTQYF
TRBD1	few	TRBJ2-5	TRBV7-8	TGTGCCAGCAGCTTCGGAGGGACAGGGGGGGATGGAGAGACCCAGTACTTC	CASSFGGTGGDGETQYF
TRBD1	-	TRBJ1-2	TRBV4-1	TGCGCCAGCAGCCGGGACAGGGGGCGAGATGGCTACACCTTC	CASSRDRGRDGYTF
TRBD2	few	TRBJ2-6	TRBV27	TGTGCCAGCAGGCGAAGCGGGGACTCTGGGGCCAACGTCCTGACTTTC	CASRRSGDSGANVLTF
-	many	TRBJ2-1	TRBV7-2	TGTGCCAGCAGCCTCTACTCCGGCTCCTACAATGAGCAGTTCTTC	CASSLYSGSYNEQFF
-	-	TRBJ2-2	TRBV28	TGTGCCAGCAGGGCCCGGGCAGGAGCTGGGGAGCTGTTTTTT	CASRARAGAGELFF
-	many	TRBJ2-3	TRBV4-2	TGTGCCAGCAGCCAAGATCGGCAGAGGGCAGATACGCAGTATTTT	CASSQDRQRADTQYF
-	-	TRBJ1-5	TRBV7-2	TGTGCCAGCAGCATCAGTAACGGCAATCAGCCCCAGCATTTT	CASSISNGNQPQHF
-	few	TRBJ2-1	TRBV7-9	TGTGCCAGCAGCTTAGCCTTGCGCGGGACCTCCTACAATGAGCAGTTCTTC	CASSLALRGTSYNEQFF
-	-	TRBJ1-5	TRBV7-3	TGTGCCAGCAGCCGAGGGGGGGGTCAGCCCCAGCATTTT	CASSRGGGQPQHF
-	-	TRBJ1-1	TRBV2	TGTGCCAGCAAGAAGGGGAGGATGAACACTGAAGCTTTCTTT	CASKKGRMNTEAFF
-	-	TRBJ1-4	TRBV29-1	TGCAGCGTTGAAAGGGGGGACAATGAAAAACTGTTTTTT	CSVERGDNEKLFF
TRBD2	many	TRBJ2-2	TRBV7-8	TGTGCCAGCAGCTTAGGTCCGGGGGGTTATGGCACCGGGGAGCTGTTTTTT	CASSLGPGGYGTGELFF
-	-	TRBJ2-7	TRBV12-3/TRBV12-4	TGTGCCAGCAGTCAAGGGTGGGACGCTAAAGACGAGCAGTACTTC	CASSQGWDAKDEQYF
-	many	TRBJ2-1	TRBV5-1	TGCGCCAGCAGCTTTGAGAAGGGGTACAATGAGCAGTTCTTC	CASSFEKGYNEQFF
TRBD2	many	TRBJ2-3	TRBV7-2	TGTGCCAGCAGCTTAGGCGGGGGGATAGATACGCAGTATTTT	CASSLGGGIDTQYF
-	many	TRBJ2-3	TRBV5-1	TGCGCCAGCAGCACCGGGGACTTGTGGGCAGATACGCAGTATTTT	CASSTGDLWADTQYF
-	-	TRBJ2-1	TRBV11-2	TGTGCCAGCAGCTTAGGGAGTAACCCGGCATTAGGTGAGCAGTTCTTC	CASSLGSNPALGEQFF
-	-	TRBJ2-2	TRBV7-6	TGTGCCAGCAGCTTAGCCGCACCAGTGGGAACCGGGGAGCTGTTTTTT	CASSLAAPVGTGELFF
TRBD1	few	TRBJ2-3	TRBV4-2	TGTGCCAGCAGCCTACAGGGGGGACCCAGCACAGATACGCAGTATTTT	CASSLQGGPSTDTQYF
-	-	TRBJ2-3	TRBV20-1	TGCAGTGCCATCCCCCTAGCCGCAGATACGCAGTATTTT	CSAIPLAADTQYF
TRBD2	-	TRBJ2-2	TRBV5-1	TGCGCCAGCAGAGCTAGCGGGGGATCTAGTACCGGGGAGCTGTTTTTT	CASRASGGSSTGELFF
-	few	TRBJ2-1	TRBV7-2	TGTGCCAGCAGGGGATACAATGAGCAGTTCTTC	CASRGYNEQFF
-	-	TRBJ1-6	TRBV6-2/TRBV6-3	TGTGCCAGCAGGGCGGACTACTATAATTCACCCCTCCACTTT	CASRADYYNSPLHF
-	few	TRBJ2-1	TRBV4-1	TGCGCCAGCAGCCAAGAACCGGGGACAATCGAGGGTGAGCAGTTCTTC	CASSQEPGTIEGEQFF